This T cell receptor beta chain came from a study of blood T cell repertoires in COVID-19. The repertoire was sequenced with immunoSEQ multiplex PCR; TCRdb's copy has only in-frame clones and lacks some. Of roughly 300,000 clones in the sample, 89% were seen once. Germline V gene lookup returns CDR1 SGHVS and CDR2 FQNEAQ. V shed 6 bases and J 9 bases; nucleotides not matched to a gene: 16. The CDR3 runs 17 residues. The origin of this receptor is a man aged 18-30 years who had recovered from COVID-19. V and J are TRBV7-8 and TRBJ1-6; 8 bases map to TRBD1. The sequenced sample consisted of peripheral blood. The DNA for the CDR3 is TGTGCCAGCAGGACTCACGCGACGGACAGGGATATTTCACCCCTCCACTTT. Translating gives CASRTHATDRDISPLHF.